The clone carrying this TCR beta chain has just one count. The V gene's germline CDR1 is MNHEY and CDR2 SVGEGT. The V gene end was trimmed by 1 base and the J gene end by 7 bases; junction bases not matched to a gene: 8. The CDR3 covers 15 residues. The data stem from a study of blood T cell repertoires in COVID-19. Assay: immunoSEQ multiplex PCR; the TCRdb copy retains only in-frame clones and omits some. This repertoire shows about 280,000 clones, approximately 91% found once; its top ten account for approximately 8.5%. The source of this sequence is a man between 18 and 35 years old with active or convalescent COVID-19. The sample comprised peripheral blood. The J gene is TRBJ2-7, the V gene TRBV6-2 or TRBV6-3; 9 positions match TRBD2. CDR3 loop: CASSYFGGGAREQYF. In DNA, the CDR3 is TGTGCCAGCAGTTACTTTGGCGGGGGGGCTCGGGAGCAGTACTTC.